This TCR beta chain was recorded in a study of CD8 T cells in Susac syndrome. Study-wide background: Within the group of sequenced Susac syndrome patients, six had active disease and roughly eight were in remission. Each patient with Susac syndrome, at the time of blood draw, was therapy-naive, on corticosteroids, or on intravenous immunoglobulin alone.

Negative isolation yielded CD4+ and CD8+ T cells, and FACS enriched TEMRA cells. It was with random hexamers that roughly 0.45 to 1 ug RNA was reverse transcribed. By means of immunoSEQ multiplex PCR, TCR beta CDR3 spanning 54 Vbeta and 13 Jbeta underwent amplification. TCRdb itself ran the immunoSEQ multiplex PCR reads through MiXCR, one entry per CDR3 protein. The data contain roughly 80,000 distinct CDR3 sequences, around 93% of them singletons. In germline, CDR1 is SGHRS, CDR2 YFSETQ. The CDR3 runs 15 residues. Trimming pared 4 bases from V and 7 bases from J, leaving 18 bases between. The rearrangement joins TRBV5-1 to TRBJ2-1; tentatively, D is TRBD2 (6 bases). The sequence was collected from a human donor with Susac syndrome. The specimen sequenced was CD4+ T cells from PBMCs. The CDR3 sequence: CASSRGTPGRNEQFF. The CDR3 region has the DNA TGCGCCAGCAGCCGCGGGACTCCCGGAAGGAATGAGCAGTTCTTC.